This entry is about one TCR beta chain. Its antigen is currently unknown. Method: immunoSEQ multiplex PCR; TCRdb's copy keeps in-frame clones and lacks some. The sample includes over 80,000 clones, about 90% of them seen just once. This sample was included in a study of graft-versus-host responses after intestinal transplantation. About the study: Anti-thymocyte globulin served as induction for all recipients, who then took tacrolimus and steroids for about three years. Study results and caveats: GvH clones appeared in recipient marrow, some first in ileum or blood. Allografts of one patient group, those with graft-donor T cell macrochimerism, had high graft-versus-host to host-versus-graft clonal ratios.

Trimming removed 4 bases from V and 9 bases from J; junction bases left unmatched: 11. The germline V gene encodes CDR1 SGDLS and CDR2 YYNGEE. CDR3 length equals 15 residues. Source: unstimulated CD8+ T cells sorted from spleen or lymph node cells, taken before transplant. The receptor was isolated from a human donor who was the organ donor for an intestinal transplant. V is TRBV9 and J is TRBJ2-5; TRBD2 matches at 11 bases. The CDR3 loop reads CASSPRTSGGRPQYF. The CDR3 region has the DNA TGTGCCAGCAGCCCACGAACTAGCGGGGGCCGGCCCCAGTACTTC.